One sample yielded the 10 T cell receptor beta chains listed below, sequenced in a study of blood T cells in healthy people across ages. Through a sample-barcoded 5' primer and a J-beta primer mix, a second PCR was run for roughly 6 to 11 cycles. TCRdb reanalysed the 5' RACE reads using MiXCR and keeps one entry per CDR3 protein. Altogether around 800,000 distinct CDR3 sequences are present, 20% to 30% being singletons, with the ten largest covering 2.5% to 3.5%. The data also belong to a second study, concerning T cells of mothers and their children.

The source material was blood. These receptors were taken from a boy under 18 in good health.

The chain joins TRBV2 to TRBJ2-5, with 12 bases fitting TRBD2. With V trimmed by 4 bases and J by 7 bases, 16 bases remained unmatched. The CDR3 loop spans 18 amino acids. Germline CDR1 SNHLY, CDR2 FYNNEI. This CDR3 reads CASSGGTSGPERAGTQYF. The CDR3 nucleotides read TGTGCCAGCAGTGGGGGGACTAGCGGGCCAGAGAGGGCCGGGACCCAGTACTTC.

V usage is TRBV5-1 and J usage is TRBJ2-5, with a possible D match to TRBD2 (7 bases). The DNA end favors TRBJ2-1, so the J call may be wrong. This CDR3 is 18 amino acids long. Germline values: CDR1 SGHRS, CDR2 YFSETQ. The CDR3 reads CASSLVWGGPTFYNEQFF. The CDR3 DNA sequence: TGCGCCAGCAGCTTGGTTTGGGGGGGGCCCACTTTTTACAATGAGCAGTTCTTC.

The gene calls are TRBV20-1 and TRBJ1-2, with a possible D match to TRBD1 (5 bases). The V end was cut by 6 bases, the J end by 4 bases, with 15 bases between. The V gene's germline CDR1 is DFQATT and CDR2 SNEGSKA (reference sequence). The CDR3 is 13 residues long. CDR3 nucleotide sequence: TGCAGTGCCCCCGGGGCTCCCCCCTATGGCTACACCTTC. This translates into CSAPGAPPYGYTF.

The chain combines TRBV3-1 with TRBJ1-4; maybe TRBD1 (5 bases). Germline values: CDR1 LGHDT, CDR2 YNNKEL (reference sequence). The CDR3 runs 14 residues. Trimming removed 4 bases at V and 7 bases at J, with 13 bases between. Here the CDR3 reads CASSRRQSTEKLFF. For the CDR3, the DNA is TGTGCCAGCAGCCGACGACAGTCTACTGAAAAACTGTTTTTT.

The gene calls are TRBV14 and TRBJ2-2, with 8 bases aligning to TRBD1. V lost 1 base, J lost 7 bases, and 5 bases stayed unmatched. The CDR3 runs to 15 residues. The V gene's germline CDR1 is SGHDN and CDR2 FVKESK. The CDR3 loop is CASSQGSGGHGELFF. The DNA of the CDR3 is TGTGCCAGCAGCCAAGGTTCAGGGGGCCACGGGGAGCTGTTTTTT.

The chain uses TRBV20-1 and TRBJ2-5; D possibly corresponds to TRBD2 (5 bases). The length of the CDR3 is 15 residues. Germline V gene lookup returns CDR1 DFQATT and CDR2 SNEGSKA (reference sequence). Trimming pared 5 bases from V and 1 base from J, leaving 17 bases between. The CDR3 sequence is CSALPRRGRQETQYF. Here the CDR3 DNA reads TGCAGTGCTCTACCACGTAGAGGGCGCCAAGAGACCCAGTACTTC.

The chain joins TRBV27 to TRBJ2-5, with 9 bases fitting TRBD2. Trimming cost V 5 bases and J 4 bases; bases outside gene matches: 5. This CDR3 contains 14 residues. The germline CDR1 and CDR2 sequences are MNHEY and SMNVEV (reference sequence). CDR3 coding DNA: TGTGCCAGCAGTAGCGGGGGGTTCCGAGAGACCCAGTACTTC. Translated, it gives CASSSGGFRETQYF.

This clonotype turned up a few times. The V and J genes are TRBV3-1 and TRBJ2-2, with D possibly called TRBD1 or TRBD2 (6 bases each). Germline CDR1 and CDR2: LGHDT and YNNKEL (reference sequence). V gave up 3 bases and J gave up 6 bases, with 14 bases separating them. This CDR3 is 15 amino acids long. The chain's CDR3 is CASSQDSRRAGELFF. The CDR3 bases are TGTGCCAGCAGCCAGGACAGTCGGAGGGCCGGGGAGCTGTTTTTT.

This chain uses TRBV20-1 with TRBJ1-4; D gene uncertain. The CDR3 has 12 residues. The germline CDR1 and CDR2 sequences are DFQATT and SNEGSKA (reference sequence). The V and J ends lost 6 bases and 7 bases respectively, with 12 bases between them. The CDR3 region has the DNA TGCAGTGCCCCAGGACTCGGTGAAAAACTGTTTTTT. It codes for CSAPGLGEKLFF.

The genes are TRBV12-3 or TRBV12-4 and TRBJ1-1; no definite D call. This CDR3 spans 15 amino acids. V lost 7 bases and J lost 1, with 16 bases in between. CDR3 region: CASTQVRKRNTEAFF. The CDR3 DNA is TGTGCCAGCACCCAGGTTCGGAAACGGAACACTGAAGCTTTCTTT.